These 8 T cell receptor beta chains originate from one sample sequenced in a study of T cell repertoires in aging, cancer and after chemotherapy. Multiplex touch-down PCR with TRB-A/B primers amplified rearranged V-D-J TRB sequences. Via MiXCR, TCRdb re-called the multiplex PCR reads, giving one row per CDR3 protein. The sample yields approximately 7,800 distinct CDR3 sequences, less than 40% seen once. Peripheral blood genomic DNA, not sorted cells or RNA, was the template. Sequencing was carried out using blood. All receptors come from a human donor in good health.

This clonotype has a handful of counts. The V and J genes are TRBV6-5 and TRBJ1-4, with D hard to call. CDR1 and CDR2 from the germline V gene are MNHEY and SVGAGI. The CDR3 has 12 amino acids. The V end was cut by 2 bases, the J end by 11 bases, with 9 bases between. The CDR3 protein is CASSYLNAKLFF. CDR3 nucleotides: TGTGCCAGCAGTTACCTTAACGCCAAACTGTTTTTT.

This clonotype is judged medium-sized (0.01 to 0.1%). V and J are TRBV30 and TRBJ2-2; 12 positions agree with TRBD2. V lost 8 bases to trimming and J lost 4 bases; unmatched junction nucleotides: 8. Germline V gene lookup returns CDR1 GTSNPN and CDR2 SVGIG (reference sequence). The CDR3 is 15 amino acids. The CDR3 here is CAIRGGLAGTGELFF. For the CDR3, the DNA is TGTGCCATTAGGGGGGGACTAGCGGGCACCGGGGAGCTGTTTTTT.

The V gene is TRBV7-9, the J gene TRBJ2-2, with D possibly TRBD2 on 6 matching bases. From germline, CDR1 is SEHNR and CDR2 FQNEAQ (reference sequence). Trimming shortened V by 2 bases and J by 0 bases, and 10 bases separated the two germline ends. The CDR3 sequence is 16 residues long. The CDR3 DNA reads TGTGCCAGCAGCTTACCGGGAGATACGAACACCGGGGAGCTGTTTTTT. This gives the protein CASSLPGDTNTGELFF.

In this sample, this clonotype turned up a few times. CDR3 DNA sequence: TGTGCCAGCAGTTACTCGGGAGGGAGCCCGAACAATGAGCAGTTCTTC. This codes for CASSYSGGSPNNEQFF. This chain connects TRBV6-5 to TRBJ2-1, with 7 bases identical to TRBD2. This CDR3 region has 16 residues. V shed 0 bases, J shed 5 bases, and the junction held 7 bases outside the gene matches. Germline CDR1 MNHEY, CDR2 SVGAGI.

V is TRBV15 and J is TRBJ2-7, with TRBD1 as a possible D gene (6 bases). The V gene's germline CDR1 is LNHNV and CDR2 YYDKDF (reference sequence). The CDR3 has 15 amino acids. V shed 5 bases and J shed 5 bases, with 19 bases lying between them. The CDR3 region has the DNA TGTGCCACCAGCGCTCAGAAAGGGACATCCGACGAGCAGTACTTC. This sequence encodes CATSAQKGTSDEQYF.

The sample holds a few counts of this clonotype. V usage is TRBV12-3 or TRBV12-4 and J usage is TRBJ2-7, with D maybe TRBD1 (5 bases). The CDR3 has 12 residues. With 5 bases removed from V and 0 bases from J, the gap between germline ends came to 5 bases. The CDR3 DNA sequence: TGTGCCAGCAGTGGGGCCTCCTACGAGCAGTACTTC. It yields the protein CASSGASYEQYF.

The chain has TRBV6-2 or TRBV6-3 and TRBJ2-3, with 10 bases fitting TRBD2. The CDR3 runs 15 residues. Germline V gene lookup returns CDR1 MNHEY and CDR2 SVGEGT. The V gene end was trimmed by 5 bases and the J gene end by 0 bases; junction bases not matched to a gene: 2. CDR3 nucleotide sequence: TGTGCCAGCAGTACGGGACTAGCGAGCACAGATACGCAGTATTTT. This encodes CASSTGLASTDTQYF.

This clonotype is medium-sized by share. The chain recombines TRBV6-5 with TRBJ2-3, with D perhaps matching TRBD1 (5 bases). Trimming removed 5 bases from V and 2 bases from J, with 11 bases in between. Germline CDR1 is MNHEY and CDR2 is SVGAGI. CDR3 length: 14 amino acids. The CDR3 coding sequence is TGTGCCAGCAGTGCGAGGACAAACACAGATACGCAGTATTTT. Encoded protein: CASSARTNTDTQYF.